This T cell receptor beta chain was identified during a study of blood T cell repertoires in COVID-19. For the study at large: Italy, Spain and the United States were the sources of the convalescent and acute COVID-19 samples.

Methods used by the authors: The authors estimated nucleated cell counts from reference gene primer amplification. Only in-frame clones appear in the TCRdb table, and some are missing; sequencing was by immunoSEQ multiplex PCR. The D gene and trimming were derived from the DNA, and the V and J assignments and clone size from that table. The data hold a few hundred thousand clones, with around 83% observed a single time. Germline assignment: CDR1 SGHRS and CDR2 YFSETQ. The CDR3 has 18 residues. This sequence joins TRBV5-1 and TRBJ1-4, with 12 bases that match TRBD1. Sequences were obtained from peripheral blood. The receptor comes from a woman aged 45-59 years with acute or convalescent COVID-19. CDR3 sequence reads: CSILPGQGASATNEKLFF. The CDR3 DNA sequence: TGCTCCATCCTACCGGGACAGGGGGCGTCTGCAACTAATGAAAAACTGTTTTTT.